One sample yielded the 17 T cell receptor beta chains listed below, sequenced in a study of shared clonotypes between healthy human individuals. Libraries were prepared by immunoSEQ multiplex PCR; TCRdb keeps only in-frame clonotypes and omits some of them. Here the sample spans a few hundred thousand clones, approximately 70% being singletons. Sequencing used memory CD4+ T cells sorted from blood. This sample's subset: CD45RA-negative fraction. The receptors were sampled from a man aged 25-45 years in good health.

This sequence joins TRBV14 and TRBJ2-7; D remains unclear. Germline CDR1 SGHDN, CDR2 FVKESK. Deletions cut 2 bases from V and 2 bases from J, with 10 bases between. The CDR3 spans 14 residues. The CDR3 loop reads CASSQFRFPYEQYF. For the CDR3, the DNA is TGTGCCAGCAGCCAATTCCGTTTTCCCTACGAGCAGTACTTC.

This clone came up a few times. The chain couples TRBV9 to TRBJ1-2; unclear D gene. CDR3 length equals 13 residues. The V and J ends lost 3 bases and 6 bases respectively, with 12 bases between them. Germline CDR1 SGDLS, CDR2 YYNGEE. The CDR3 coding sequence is TGTGCCAGCAGCGATAGTACGGGAAATGGCTACACCTTC. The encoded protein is CASSDSTGNGYTF.

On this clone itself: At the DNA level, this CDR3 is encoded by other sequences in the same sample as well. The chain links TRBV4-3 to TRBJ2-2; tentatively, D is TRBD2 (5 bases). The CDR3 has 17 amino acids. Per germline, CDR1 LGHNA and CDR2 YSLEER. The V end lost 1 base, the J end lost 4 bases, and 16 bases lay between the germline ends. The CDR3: CASSQAPGRVRTGELFF. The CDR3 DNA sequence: TGCGCCAGCAGCCAAGCCCCCGGGCGGGTACGCACCGGGGAGCTGTTTTTT.

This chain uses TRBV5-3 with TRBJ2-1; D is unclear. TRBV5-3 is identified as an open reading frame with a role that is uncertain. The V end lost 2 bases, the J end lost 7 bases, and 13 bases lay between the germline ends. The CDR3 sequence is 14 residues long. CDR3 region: CARSFGRLLNEQFF. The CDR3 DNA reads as TGTGCCAGAAGCTTTGGACGCCTTCTTAATGAGCAGTTCTTC.

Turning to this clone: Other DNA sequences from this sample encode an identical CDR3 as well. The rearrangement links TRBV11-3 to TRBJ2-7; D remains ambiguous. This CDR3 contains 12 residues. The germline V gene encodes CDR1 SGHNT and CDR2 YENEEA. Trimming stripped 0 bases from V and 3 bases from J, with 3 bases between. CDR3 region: CASSLDSYEQYF. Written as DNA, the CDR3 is TGTGCCAGCAGCTTAGACAGCTACGAGCAGTACTTC.

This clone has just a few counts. The CDR3 reads CASSALGSRPTDTQYF. In nucleotides, the CDR3 is TGTGCCAGCAGTGCCCTGGGTTCAAGACCCACAGATACGCAGTATTTT. The chain is built from TRBV2 and TRBJ2-3; D ambiguous. From germline, CDR1 is SNHLY and CDR2 FYNNEI. V was cut by 4 bases and J by 2 bases, with 16 bases left in between. This CDR3 is 16 amino acids long. Full variable domain (rest looked up from reference TRBV2 and TRBJ2-3): EPEVTQTPSHQVTQMGQEVILRCVPISNHLYFYWYRQILGQKVEFLVSFYNNEISEKSEIFDDQFSVERPDGSNFTLKIRSTKLEDSAMYFCASSALGSRPTDTQYFGPGTRLTVL.

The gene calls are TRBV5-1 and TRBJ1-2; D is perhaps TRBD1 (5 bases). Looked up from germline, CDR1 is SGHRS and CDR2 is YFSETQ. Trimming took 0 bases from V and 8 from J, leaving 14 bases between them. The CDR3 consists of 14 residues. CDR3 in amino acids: CASSLGGREGGYTF. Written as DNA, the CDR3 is TGCGCCAGCAGCTTGGGTGGCAGGGAGGGCGGCTACACCTTC.

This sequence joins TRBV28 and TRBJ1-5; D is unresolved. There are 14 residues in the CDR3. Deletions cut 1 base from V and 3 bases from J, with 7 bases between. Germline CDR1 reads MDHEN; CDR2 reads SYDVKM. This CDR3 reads CASSLSGTNQPQHF. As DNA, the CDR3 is TGTGCCAGCAGTTTATCAGGTACCAATCAGCCCCAGCATTTT.

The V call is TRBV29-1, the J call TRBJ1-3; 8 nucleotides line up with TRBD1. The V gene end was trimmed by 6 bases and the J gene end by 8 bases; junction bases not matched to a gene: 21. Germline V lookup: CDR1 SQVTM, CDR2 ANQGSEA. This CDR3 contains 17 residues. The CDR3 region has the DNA TGCAGCGTCGGGGGTAGGACAGGGATATTCAGCGGAGACACCATATATTTT. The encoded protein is CSVGGRTGIFSGDTIYF.

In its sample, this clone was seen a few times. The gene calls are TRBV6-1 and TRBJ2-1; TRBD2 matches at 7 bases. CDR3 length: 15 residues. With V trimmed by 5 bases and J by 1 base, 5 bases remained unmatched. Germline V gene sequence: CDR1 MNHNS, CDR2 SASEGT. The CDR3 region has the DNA TGTGCCAGCAGTCCCCTGGGAGGGTCCTACAATGAGCAGTTCTTC. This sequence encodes CASSPLGGSYNEQFF.

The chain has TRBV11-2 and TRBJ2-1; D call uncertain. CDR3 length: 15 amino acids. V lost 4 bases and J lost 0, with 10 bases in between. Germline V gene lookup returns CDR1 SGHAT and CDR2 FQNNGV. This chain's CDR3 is CASSSDESSYNEQFF. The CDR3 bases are TGTGCCAGCAGCTCAGACGAGAGCTCCTACAATGAGCAGTTCTTC.

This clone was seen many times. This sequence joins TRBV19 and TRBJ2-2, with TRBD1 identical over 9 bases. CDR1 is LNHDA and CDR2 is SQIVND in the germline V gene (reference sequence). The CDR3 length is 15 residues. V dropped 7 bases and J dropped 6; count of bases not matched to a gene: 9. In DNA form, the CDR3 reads TGTGCCAGTAAGGCAGGGACAGGGATCGCCGGGGAGCTGTTTTTT. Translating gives CASKAGTGIAGELFF.

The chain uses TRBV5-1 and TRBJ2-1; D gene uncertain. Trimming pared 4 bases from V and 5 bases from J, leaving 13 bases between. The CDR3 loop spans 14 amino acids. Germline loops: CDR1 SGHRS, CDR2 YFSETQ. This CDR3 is CASSLKTRDNEQFF. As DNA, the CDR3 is TGCGCCAGCAGCCTGAAAACCCGCGACAATGAGCAGTTCTTC.

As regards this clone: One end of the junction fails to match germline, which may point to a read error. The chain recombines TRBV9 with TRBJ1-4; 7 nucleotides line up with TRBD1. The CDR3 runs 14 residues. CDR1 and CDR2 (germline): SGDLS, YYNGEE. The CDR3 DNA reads TGTGCCAGCAGTAGGGACAGAACTGATGAAAAACTGTTTTTT. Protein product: CASSRDRTDEKLFF.

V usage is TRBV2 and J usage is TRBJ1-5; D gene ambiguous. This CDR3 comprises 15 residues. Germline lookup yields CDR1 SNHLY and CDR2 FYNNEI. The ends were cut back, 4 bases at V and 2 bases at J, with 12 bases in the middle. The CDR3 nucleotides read TGTGCCAGCAGTGTAGAGTCCGGAGGCAATCAGCCCCAGCATTTT. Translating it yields CASSVESGGNQPQHF.

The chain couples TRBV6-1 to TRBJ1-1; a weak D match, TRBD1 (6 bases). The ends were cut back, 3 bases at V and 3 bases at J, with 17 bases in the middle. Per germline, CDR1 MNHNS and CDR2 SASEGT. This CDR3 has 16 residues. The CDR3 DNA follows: TGTGCCAGCAGTGATCGGGGGCTTAGGGGGTACACTGAAGCTTTCTTT. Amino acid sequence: CASSDRGLRGYTEAFF.

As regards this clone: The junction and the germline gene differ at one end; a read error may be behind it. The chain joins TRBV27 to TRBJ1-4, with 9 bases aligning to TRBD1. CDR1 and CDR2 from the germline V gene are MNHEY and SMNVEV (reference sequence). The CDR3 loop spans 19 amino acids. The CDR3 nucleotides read TGTGCCGGCAGTTTAAGGGCACGGAACTCGGACAGGGGATTCGAAAAACTGTTTTTT. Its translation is CAGSLRARNSDRGFEKLFF.